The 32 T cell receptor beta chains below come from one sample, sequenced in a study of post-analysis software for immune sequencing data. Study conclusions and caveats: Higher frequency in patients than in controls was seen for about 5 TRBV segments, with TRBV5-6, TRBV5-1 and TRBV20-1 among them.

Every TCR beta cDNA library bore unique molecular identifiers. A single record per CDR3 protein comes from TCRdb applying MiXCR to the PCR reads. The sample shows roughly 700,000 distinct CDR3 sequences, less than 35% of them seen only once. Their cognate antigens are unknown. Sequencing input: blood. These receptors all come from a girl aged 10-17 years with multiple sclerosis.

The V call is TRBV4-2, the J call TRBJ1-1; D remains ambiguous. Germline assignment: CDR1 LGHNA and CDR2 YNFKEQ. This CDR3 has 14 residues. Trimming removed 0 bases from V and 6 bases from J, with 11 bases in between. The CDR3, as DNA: TGTGCCAGCAGCCAAGAGGCCCCGGCGGCTGAAGCTTTCTTT. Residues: CASSQEAPAAEAFF.

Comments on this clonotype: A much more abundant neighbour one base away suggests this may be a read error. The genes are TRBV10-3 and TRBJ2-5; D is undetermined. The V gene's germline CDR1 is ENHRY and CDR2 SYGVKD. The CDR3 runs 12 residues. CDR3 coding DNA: TGTGTCATCAGTGAGTCGACGGAGACCCAGTACTTC. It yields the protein CVISESTETQYF.

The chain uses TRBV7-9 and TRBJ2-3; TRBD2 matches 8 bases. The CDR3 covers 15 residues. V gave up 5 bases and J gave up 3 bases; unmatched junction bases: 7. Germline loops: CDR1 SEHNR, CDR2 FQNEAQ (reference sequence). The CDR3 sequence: CASSPKLAETDTQYF. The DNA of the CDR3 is TGTGCCAGCAGCCCGAAACTAGCGGAGACAGATACGCAGTATTTT.

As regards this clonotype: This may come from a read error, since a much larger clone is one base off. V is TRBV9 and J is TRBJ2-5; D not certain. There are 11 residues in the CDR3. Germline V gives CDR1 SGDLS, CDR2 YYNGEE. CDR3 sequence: CASSIEETRYF. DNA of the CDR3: TGTGCCAGCAGCATAGAAGAGACCCGGTACTTC.

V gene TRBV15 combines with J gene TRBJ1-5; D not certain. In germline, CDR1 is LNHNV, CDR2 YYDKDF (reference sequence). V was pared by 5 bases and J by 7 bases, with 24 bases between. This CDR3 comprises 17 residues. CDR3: CATSSPPLPQYHQPQHF. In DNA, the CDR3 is TGTGCCACCAGCTCTCCGCCCCTACCACAGTATCACCAGCCCCAGCATTTT.

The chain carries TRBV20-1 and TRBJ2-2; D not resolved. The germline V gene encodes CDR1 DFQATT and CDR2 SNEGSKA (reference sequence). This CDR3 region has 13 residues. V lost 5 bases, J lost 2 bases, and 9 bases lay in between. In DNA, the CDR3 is TGCAGTGCTCCCTCACTTAACACCGGGGAGCTGTTTTTT. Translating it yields CSAPSLNTGELFF.

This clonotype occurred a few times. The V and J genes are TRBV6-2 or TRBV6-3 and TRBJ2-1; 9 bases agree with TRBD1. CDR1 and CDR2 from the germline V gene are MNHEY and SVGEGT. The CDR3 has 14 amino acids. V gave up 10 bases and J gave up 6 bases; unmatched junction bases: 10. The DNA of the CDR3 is TGTGCCACCGCCACCGGGACAGGGAGCAATGAGCAGTTCTTC. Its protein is CATATGTGSNEQFF.

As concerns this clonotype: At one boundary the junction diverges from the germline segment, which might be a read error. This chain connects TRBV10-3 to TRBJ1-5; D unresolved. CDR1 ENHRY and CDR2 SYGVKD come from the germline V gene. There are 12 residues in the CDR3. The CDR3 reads CASSDQVQPQHF. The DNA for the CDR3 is TGTGCCAGCAGTGATCAGGTTCAGCCCCAGCATTTT.

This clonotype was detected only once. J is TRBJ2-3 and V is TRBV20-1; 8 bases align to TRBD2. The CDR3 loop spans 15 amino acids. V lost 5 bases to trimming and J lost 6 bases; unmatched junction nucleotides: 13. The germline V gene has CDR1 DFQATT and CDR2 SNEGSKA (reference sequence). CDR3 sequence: CSARNRLAPTDTQYF. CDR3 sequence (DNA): TGCAGTGCTCGAAATCGACTAGCGCCCACGGATACGCAGTATTTT.

The CDR3 nucleotides read TGTGCCACTAGGGGGGCAGGGGCGAACACTGAAGCTTTCTTT. Translation gives CATRGAGANTEAFF. The chain is built from TRBV10-3 and TRBJ1-1, with D tentatively TRBD1 (6 bases). The CDR3 consists of 14 residues. Germline assignment: CDR1 ENHRY and CDR2 SYGVKD. V was pared by 10 bases and J by 1 base, with 16 bases between.

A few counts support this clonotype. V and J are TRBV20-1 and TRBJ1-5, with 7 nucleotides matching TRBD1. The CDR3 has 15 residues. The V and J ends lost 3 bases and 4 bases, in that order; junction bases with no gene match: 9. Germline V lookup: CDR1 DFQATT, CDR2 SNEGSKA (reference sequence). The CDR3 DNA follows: TGCAGTGCTAGTCGCAGACAGACAGGGAATCAGCCCCAGCATTTT. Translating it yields CSASRRQTGNQPQHF.

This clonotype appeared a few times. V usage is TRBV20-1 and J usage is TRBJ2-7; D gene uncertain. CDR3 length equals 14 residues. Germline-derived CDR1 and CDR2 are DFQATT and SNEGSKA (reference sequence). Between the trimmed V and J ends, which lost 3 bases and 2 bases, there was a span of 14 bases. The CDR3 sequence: CSASEVGAPYEQYF. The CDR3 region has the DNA TGCAGTGCTAGCGAGGTAGGCGCGCCCTACGAGCAGTACTTC.

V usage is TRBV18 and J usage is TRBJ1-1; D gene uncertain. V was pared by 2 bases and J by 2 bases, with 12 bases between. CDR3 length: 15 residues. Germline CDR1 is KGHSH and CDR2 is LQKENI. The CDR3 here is CASSPLAGGNTEAFF. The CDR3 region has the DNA TGTGCCAGCTCACCATTGGCAGGAGGAAACACTGAAGCTTTCTTT.

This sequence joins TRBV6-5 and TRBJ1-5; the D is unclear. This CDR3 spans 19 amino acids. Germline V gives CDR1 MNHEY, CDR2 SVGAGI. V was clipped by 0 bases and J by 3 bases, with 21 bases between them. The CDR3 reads CASSYSRRRGTKLNQPQHF. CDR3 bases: TGTGCCAGCAGTTACTCGAGGAGGCGGGGAACAAAGCTCAATCAGCCCCAGCATTTT.

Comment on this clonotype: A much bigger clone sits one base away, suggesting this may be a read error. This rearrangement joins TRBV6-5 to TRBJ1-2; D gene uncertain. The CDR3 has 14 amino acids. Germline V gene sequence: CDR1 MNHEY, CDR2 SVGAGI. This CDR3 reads CASSYSSVNYGCTF. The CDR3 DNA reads TGTGCCAGCAGTTACTCGAGCGTCAACTATGGCTGCACCTTC.

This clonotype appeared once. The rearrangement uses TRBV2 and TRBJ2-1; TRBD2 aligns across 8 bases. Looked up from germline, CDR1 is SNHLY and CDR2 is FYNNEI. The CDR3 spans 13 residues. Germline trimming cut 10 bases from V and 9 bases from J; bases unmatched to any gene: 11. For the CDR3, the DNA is TGTGCCACACGGCCGGGAGGGGTAAGTGAGCAGTTCTTC. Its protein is CATRPGGVSEQFF.

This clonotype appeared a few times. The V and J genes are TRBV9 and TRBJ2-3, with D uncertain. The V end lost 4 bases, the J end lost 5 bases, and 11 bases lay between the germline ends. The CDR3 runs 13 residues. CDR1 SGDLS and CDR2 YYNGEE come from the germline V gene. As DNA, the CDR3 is TGTGCCAGCAGCAGCCTTTGGGGAGATACGCAGTATTTT. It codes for CASSSLWGDTQYF.

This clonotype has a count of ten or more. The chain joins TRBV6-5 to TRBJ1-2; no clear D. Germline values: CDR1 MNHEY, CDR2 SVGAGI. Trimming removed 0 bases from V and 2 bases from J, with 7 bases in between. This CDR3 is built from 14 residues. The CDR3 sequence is CASSYSLNNYGYTF. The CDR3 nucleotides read TGTGCCAGCAGTTACTCCCTGAACAACTATGGCTACACCTTC.

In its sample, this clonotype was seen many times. CDR3 sequence: CATSRDRATDTQYF. The CDR3 DNA follows: TGTGCCACCAGCAGAGACAGGGCCACAGATACGCAGTATTTT. The V call is TRBV15, the J call TRBJ2-3, with a possible D match to TRBD1 (5 bases). The length of the CDR3 is 14 residues. CDR1 and CDR2 from the germline V gene are LNHNV and YYDKDF (reference sequence). Trimming removed 0 bases at V and 2 bases at J, with 6 bases between.

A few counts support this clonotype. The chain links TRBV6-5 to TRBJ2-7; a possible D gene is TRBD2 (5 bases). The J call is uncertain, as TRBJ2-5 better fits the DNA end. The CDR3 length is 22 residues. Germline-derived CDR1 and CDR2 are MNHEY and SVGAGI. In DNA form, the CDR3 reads TGTGCCAGCAGTTACTCGATTGTTTTCCCTCGGGGTAACCTACCTGGTAGGGAGACCCAGTACTTC. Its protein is CASSYSIVFPRGNLPGRETQYF.

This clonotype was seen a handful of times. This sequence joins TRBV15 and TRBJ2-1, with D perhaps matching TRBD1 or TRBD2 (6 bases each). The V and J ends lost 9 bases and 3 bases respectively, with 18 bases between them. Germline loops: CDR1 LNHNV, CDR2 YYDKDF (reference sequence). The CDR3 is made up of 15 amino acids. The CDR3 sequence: CATGGGLRLYNEQFF. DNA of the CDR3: TGTGCCACAGGGGGAGGCCTACGGCTCTACAATGAGCAGTTCTTC.

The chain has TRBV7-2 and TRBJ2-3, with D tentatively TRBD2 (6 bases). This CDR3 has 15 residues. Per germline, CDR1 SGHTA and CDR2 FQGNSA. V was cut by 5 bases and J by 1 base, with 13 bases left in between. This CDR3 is CASSHPGEGTDTQYF. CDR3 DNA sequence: TGTGCCAGCAGCCATCCGGGGGAGGGCACAGATACGCAGTATTTT.

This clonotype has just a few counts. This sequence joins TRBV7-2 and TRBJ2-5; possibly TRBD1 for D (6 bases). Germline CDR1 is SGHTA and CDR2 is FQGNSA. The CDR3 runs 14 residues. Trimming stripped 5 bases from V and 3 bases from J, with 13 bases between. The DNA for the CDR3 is TGTGCCAGCAGCCGACGTTGGACAGAAGAGACCCAGTACTTC. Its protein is CASSRRWTEETQYF.

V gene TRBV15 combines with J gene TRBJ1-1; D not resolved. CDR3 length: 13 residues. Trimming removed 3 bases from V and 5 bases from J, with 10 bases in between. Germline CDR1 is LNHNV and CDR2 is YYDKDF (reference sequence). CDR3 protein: CATSSRLGTEAFF. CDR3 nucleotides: TGTGCCACCAGCAGCAGACTAGGGACTGAAGCTTTCTTT.

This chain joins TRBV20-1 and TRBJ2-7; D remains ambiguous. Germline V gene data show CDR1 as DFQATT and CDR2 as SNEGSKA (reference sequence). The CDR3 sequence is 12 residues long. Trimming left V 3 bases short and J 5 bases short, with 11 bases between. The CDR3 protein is CSASENIHEQYF. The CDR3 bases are TGCAGTGCTAGCGAGAACATCCACGAGCAGTACTTC.

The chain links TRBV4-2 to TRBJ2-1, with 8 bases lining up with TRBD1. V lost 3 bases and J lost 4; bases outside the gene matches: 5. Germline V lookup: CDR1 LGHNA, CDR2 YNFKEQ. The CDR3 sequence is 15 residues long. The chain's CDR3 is CASSHDRGLYNEQFF. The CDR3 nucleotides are TGTGCCAGCAGCCACGACAGGGGCTTATACAATGAGCAGTTCTTC.

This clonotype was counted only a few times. The CDR3 loop reads CASSLARADTQYF. The CDR3 coding sequence is TGTGCCAGCAGCTTAGCCAGGGCAGATACGCAGTATTTT. This chain joins TRBV7-2 and TRBJ2-3; D perhaps matches TRBD1 (5 bases). CDR1 SGHTA and CDR2 FQGNSA come from the germline V gene. V lost 0 bases, J lost 4 bases, and 5 bases lay in between. The length of the CDR3 is 13 residues.

In DNA form, the CDR3 reads TGTGCCAGCAGCTCCAATAAGGGTAGCGGGAGGTTTTGGACAGATACGCAGTATTTT. Amino acid sequence: CASSSNKGSGRFWTDTQYF. This rearrangement joins TRBV7-2 to TRBJ2-3, with TRBD2 matching over 10 bases. Germline V gives CDR1 SGHTA, CDR2 FQGNSA. The V and J ends lost 4 bases and 3 bases, in that order; junction bases with no gene match: 16. The CDR3 consists of 19 residues.

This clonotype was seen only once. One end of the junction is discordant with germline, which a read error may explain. The DNA of the CDR3 is TGTGCCGGCAGCTTAGACCCGACCGGCACAGATACGCAGTATTTT. This codes for CAGSLDPTGTDTQYF. The J gene is TRBJ2-3, the V gene TRBV11-2; no definite D call. The germline V gene has CDR1 SGHAT and CDR2 FQNNGV. The CDR3 is made up of 15 amino acids. The variable domain in full, with the rest retrieved from reference TRBV11-2 and TRBJ2-3, is EAGVAQSPRYKIIEKRQSVAFWCNPISGHATLYWYQQILGQGPKLLIQFQNNGVVDDSQLPKDRFSAERLKGVDSTLKIQPAKLEDSAVYLCAGSLDPTGTDTQYFGPGTRLTVL.

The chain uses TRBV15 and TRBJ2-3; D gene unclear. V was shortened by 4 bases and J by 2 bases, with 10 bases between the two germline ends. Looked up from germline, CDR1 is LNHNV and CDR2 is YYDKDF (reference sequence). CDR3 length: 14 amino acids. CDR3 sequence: CATSTPGHTDTQYF. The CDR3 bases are TGTGCCACCAGCACGCCGGGCCACACAGATACGCAGTATTTT.

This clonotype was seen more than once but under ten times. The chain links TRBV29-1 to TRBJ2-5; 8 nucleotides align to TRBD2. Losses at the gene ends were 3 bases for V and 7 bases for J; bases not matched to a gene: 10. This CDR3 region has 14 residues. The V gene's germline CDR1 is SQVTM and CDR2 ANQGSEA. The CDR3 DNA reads TGCAGCGTTGAGGTGGCTAGCGGGTCTGGGACCCAGTACTTC. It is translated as CSVEVASGSGTQYF. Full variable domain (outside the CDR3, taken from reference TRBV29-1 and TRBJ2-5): SAVISQKPSRDICQRGTSLTIQCQVDSQVTMMFWYRQQPGQSLTLIATANQGSEATYESGFVIDKFPISRPNLTFSTLTVSNMSPEDSSIYLCSVEVASGSGTQYFGPGTRLLVL.

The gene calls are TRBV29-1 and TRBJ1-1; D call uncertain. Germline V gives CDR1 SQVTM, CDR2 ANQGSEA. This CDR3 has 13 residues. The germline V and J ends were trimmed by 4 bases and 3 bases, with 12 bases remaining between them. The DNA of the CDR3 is TGCAGCGTTGTCTTGGCAGTTCACACTGAAGCTTTCTTT. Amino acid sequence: CSVVLAVHTEAFF.